The source of this T cell receptor (beta chain) is a study of T cell repertoires in cytomegalovirus infection. Background on the study: Public TCR beta signatures indicated both CMV infection and matching HLA type.

The CDR3 is 14 residues long. The V and J ends lost 4 bases and 3 bases, in that order; junction bases with no gene match: 3. CDR1 is SGHRS, CDR2 YFSETQ, per germline. MiXCR was run by TCRdb on the reads, yielding one entry per CDR3 protein. The sample records 200,000 or so distinct CDR3 sequences, approximately 19% being singletons. A word on this clonotype: What it binds is not known.

Study-wide findings and caveats: Dominant in the ex vivo response were TCR beta clonotypes restricted by HLA-C and specific for CMV. Individuals carrying CMV plus the relevant HLA were identified by cumulative frequency of public TCR beta families.

The receptor was derived from a human donor in good health (CMV status not recorded). Some clones in this sample may be carry-over from other donors' samples. The chain couples TRBV5-1 to TRBJ1-4; 7 positions agree with TRBD1. Sequencing was carried out using PBMCs. CDR3 loop: CASSRDSSNEKLFF. DNA for the CDR3: TGCGCCAGCAGCCGGGACAGCTCTAATGAAAAACTGTTTTTT.